This TCR beta chain was recorded in a study of graft-versus-host responses after intestinal transplantation. Study details: Recipients had transplants, and these were multivisceral, liver-intestinal, or isolated intestinal. Anti-thymocyte globulin induction, then tacrolimus and steroids for around 3 years, went to all recipients.

The study, taken as a whole, reports: High graft-versus-host to host-versus-graft clonal ratios were seen in allografts of patients with graft-donor T cell macrochimerism.

The table came from immunoSEQ multiplex PCR; TCRdb's copy has only in-frame clones and leaves some out. The profile shows roughly 69,000 clones, over 90% of them singletons. A word on this clone: Antigen specificity is unknown.

This CDR3 contains 19 residues. Trimming removed 5 bases from V and 0 bases from J; junction bases left unmatched: 14. Per germline, CDR1 SEHNR and CDR2 FQNEAQ (reference sequence). This receptor was obtained from a human donor who was the organ donor for an intestinal transplant. This specimen was unstimulated CD8+ T cells sorted from spleen or lymph node cells, taken before transplant. The chain recombines TRBV7-9 with TRBJ1-4, with 8 bases lining up with TRBD1. CDR3 in DNA: TGTGCCAGCAGCCGATCTACAGGGGGGGGACCTGCAACTAATGAAAAACTGTTTTTT. This translates into CASSRSTGGGPATNEKLFF. Full variable domain (outside the CDR3, taken from reference TRBV7-9 and TRBJ1-4): DTGVSQNPRHKITKRGQNVTFRCDPISEHNRLYWYRQTLGQGPEFLTYFQNEAQLEKSRLLSDRFSAERPKGSFSTLEIQRTEQGDSAMYLCASSRSTGGGPATNEKLFFGSGTQLSVL.